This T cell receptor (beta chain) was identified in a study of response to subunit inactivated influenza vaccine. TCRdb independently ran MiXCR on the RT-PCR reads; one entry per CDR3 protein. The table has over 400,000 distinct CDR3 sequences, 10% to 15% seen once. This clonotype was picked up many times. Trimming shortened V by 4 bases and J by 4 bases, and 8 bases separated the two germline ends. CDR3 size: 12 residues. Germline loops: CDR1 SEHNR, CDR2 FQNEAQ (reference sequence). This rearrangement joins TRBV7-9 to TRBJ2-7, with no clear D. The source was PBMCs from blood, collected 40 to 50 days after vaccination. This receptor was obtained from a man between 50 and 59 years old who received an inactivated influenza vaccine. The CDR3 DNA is TGTGCCAGCAGCTCATTGTATTACGAGCAGTACTTC. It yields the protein CASSSLYYEQYF.